The clone carrying this T cell receptor beta chain was picked up a small number of times. Its antigen remains unknown. This sample was taken from a study of post-analysis software for immune sequencing data. Study-wide context: Relapsing-remitting, secondary progressive and progressive-relapsing forms of multiple sclerosis all featured among disease courses. General study results and limits: Five or six TRBV segments were more frequent in patients than controls; TRBV5-6, TRBV5-1 and TRBV20-1 belonged to this group.

The length of the CDR3 is 15 residues. Trimming left V 4 bases short and J 8 bases short, with 21 bases between. Germline values: CDR1 DFQATT, CDR2 SNEGSKA (reference sequence). Unique-molecular-identifier-tagged TCR beta cDNA libraries were used. There were about 0.85 to 11 million T cells, and about 500,000 cDNA molecules came from them. TCRdb reprocessed the PCR reads with MiXCR, giving one entry per CDR3 protein. This table holds around 440,000 distinct CDR3 sequences, under 55% found once. Sequences were obtained from blood. The rearrangement joins TRBV20-1 to TRBJ2-1; no firm D call. The source of this sequence is a girl between 10 and 17 years old with multiple sclerosis. The CDR3 DNA follows: TGCAGTGCTACCATAGGCCTAATCGATGGATATGAGCAGTTCTTC. Translation: CSATIGLIDGYEQFF.